A single sample is the source of the 9 T cell receptor beta chains below, sequenced in a study of cytomegalovirus exposure and HLA in healthy donors. Both 60 Vbeta primers and 13 Jbeta primers went into the PCR. Assay: immunoSEQ multiplex PCR; the TCRdb copy retains only in-frame clones and omits some. Here the sample spans around 180,000 clones, around 82% being singletons. The material sequenced was PBMCs. These receptors all come from a boy between 10 and 17 years old in good health and CMV-seronegative.

The chain combines TRBV6-1 with TRBJ2-7; D is perhaps TRBD1 (6 bases). The germline V gene has CDR1 MNHNS and CDR2 SASEGT. Between the trimmed V and J ends, which lost 5 bases and 2 bases, there was a span of 7 bases. The CDR3 length is 12 residues. The CDR3 is CASSWTAYEQYF. The CDR3 DNA sequence: TGTGCCAGCAGTTGGACAGCCTACGAGCAGTACTTC.

The gene calls are TRBV5-1 and TRBJ2-3, with TRBD2 identical over 7 bases. Germline assignment: CDR1 SGHRS and CDR2 YFSETQ. The CDR3 has 15 residues. The V gene end was trimmed by 6 bases and the J gene end by 0 bases; junction bases not matched to a gene: 7. The CDR3 is CASTHGGDSTDTQYF. The DNA for the CDR3 is TGCGCCAGCACCCATGGGGGGGACAGCACAGATACGCAGTATTTT.

The chain uses TRBV9 and TRBJ2-7; 9 bases agree with TRBD1. Germline-derived CDR1 and CDR2 are SGDLS and YYNGEE. The length of the CDR3 is 14 residues. The ends lost 0 bases at V and 2 bases at J; junction bases unmatched: 0. CDR3 sequence (DNA): TGTGCCAGCAGCGTAGACAGGGGGCCCTACGAGCAGTACTTC. Its translation is CASSVDRGPYEQYF. The complete variable domain, with remaining parts taken from reference TRBV9 and TRBJ2-7, reads DSGVTQTPKHLITATGQRVTLRCSPRSGDLSVYWYQQSLDQGLQFLIQYYNGEERAKGNILERFSAQQFPDLHSELNLSSLELGDSALYFCASSVDRGPYEQYFGPGTRLTVT.

The V gene is TRBV29-1, the J gene TRBJ1-1; D gene ambiguous. Trimming shortened V by 4 bases and J by 4 bases, and 7 bases separated the two germline ends. CDR1 SQVTM and CDR2 ANQGSEA come from the germline V gene. This CDR3 is 11 amino acids long. CDR3 nucleotide sequence: TGCAGCGTTGCCAGAACCACTGAAGCTTTCTTT. Encoded protein: CSVARTTEAFF.

The J gene is TRBJ1-3, the V gene TRBV6-5; D uncertain. Trimming pared 0 bases from V and 0 bases from J, leaving 6 bases between. This CDR3 is built from 15 residues. Germline V gene data show CDR1 as MNHEY and CDR2 as SVGAGI. This CDR3 reads CASSYSASSGNTIYF. CDR3 DNA sequence: TGTGCCAGCAGTTACTCGGCCAGCTCTGGAAACACCATATATTTT.

The chain carries TRBV30 and TRBJ2-5, with TRBD2 matching 8 bases. The V gene's germline CDR1 is GTSNPN and CDR2 SVGIG (reference sequence). V trimming: 2 bases; J trimming: 5 bases; junction bases outside the gene matches: 7. This CDR3 is built from 14 residues. CDR3 in DNA: TGTGCCTGGAGTAGGACGGGGGGGTTGGAGACCCAGTACTTC. Translation gives CAWSRTGGLETQYF.

The rearrangement uses TRBV18 and TRBJ2-7; the match to TRBD2 covers 7 bases. The CDR3 loop spans 16 amino acids. CDR1 is KGHSH, CDR2 LQKENI, per germline. J gave up 0 bases and V 1 base, and 6 bases lay outside the gene matches. The CDR3 loop reads CASSPLRREDSYEQYF. The CDR3 DNA follows: TGTGCCAGCTCACCACTTCGACGGGAGGACTCCTACGAGCAGTACTTC.

This clone has just a few counts. The chain joins TRBV25-1 to TRBJ2-7, with D possibly being TRBD2 (5 bases). The germline gives CDR1 MGHDK, CDR2 SYGVNS. V was shortened by 10 bases and J by 3 bases, with 10 bases between the two germline ends. The CDR3 extends over 11 amino acids. The CDR3 protein is CATTGIYEQYF. The DNA of the CDR3 is TGTGCCACCACCGGGATCTACGAGCAGTACTTC.

This clone was seen only once. The rearrangement links TRBV9 to TRBJ1-1; D unresolved. The length of the CDR3 is 14 residues. Trimming stripped 0 bases from V and 0 bases from J, with 6 bases between. CDR1 and CDR2 from the germline V gene are SGDLS and YYNGEE. The DNA for the CDR3 is TGTGCCAGCAGCGTAGCAGGCGTGAACACTGAAGCTTTCTTT. Protein: CASSVAGVNTEAFF.